This is a list of T cell receptor beta chains from one sample in a study of blood T cell repertoires in COVID-19. Generated by immunoSEQ multiplex PCR, the TCRdb table keeps only in-frame clones and is missing some. In the table there are approximately 120,000 clones, about 84% of which are singletons. Specimen: peripheral blood. All receptors come from a human donor in a cohort sampled during active COVID-19. CDR3s include the opening cysteine and the closing phenylalanine or tryptophan. D genes are given only for firm matches. Clone size is given for some rows only: seen once, a few or many times, or a class if the clone is expanded.

d_gene | j_gene | v_gene | abundance | CDR3aa | CDR3nt
NA | TRBJ2-1 | TRBV6-2/TRBV6-3 | NA | CASSAWGGDEQFF | TGTGCCAGCAGTGCGTGGGGAGGCGATGAGCAGTTCTTC
NA | TRBJ2-5 | TRBV6-2/TRBV6-3 | once | CASSTALVTQETQYF | TGTGCCAGCAGTACTGCACTAGTCACACAAGAGACCCAGTACTTC
NA | TRBJ2-7 | TRBV9 | NA | CASSVDSAGSAYEQYF | TGTGCCAGCAGCGTAGATTCGGCAGGGTCAGCCTACGAGCAGTACTTC
NA | TRBJ2-3 | TRBV24-1 | NA | CATSDPGPSSSTDTQYF | TGTGCCACCAGTGATCCAGGACCTAGCTCCTCCACAGATACGCAGTATTTT
NA | TRBJ1-5 | TRBV6-1 | NA | CASSEAGAGGNQPQHF | TGTGCCAGCAGTGAAGCAGGGGCAGGGGGCAATCAGCCCCAGCATTTT
NA | TRBJ1-2 | TRBV27 | NA | CASRDINYGYTF | TGTGCCAGCAGGGACATTAACTATGGCTACACCTTC
TRBD1 | TRBJ1-6 | TRBV11-2 | NA | CASSLRDRPFGGSPLHF | TGTGCCAGCAGCCTTCGGGACAGGCCATTTGGAGGTTCACCCCTCCACTTT
NA | TRBJ1-1 | TRBV19 | NA | CASSISGYQTEAFF | TGTGCCAGTAGTATTTCAGGGTATCAAACTGAAGCTTTCTTT
NA | TRBJ2-3 | TRBV19 | NA | CASSIGRLTDTQYF | TGTGCCAGTAGTATTGGGAGGCTGACAGATACGCAGTATTTT
TRBD1 | TRBJ2-7 | TRBV5-6 | NA | CASATLQGPYEQYF | TGTGCCAGCGCAACACTACAGGGGCCCTACGAGCAGTACTTC
NA | TRBJ1-5 | TRBV6-1 | NA | CASSERSLSNQPQHF | TGTGCCAGCAGTGAGAGGAGTCTTAGCAATCAGCCCCAGCATTTT
NA | TRBJ2-7 | TRBV11-2 | NA | CASSPSYEQYF | TGTGCCAGCAGCCCGAGCTACGAGCAGTACTTC
TRBD2 | TRBJ2-3 | TRBV2 | NA | CASSRWTSGRGTDTQYF | TGTGCCAGCAGTCGTTGGACTAGCGGGAGAGGCACAGATACGCAGTATTTT
TRBD2 | TRBJ2-1 | TRBV9 | NA | CASSDGGSSYNEQFF | TGTGCCAGCAGCGACGGCGGGAGCTCCTACAATGAGCAGTTCTTC
NA | TRBJ1-4 | TRBV25-1 | NA | CASSDWGGANEKLFF | TGTGCCAGCAGTGATTGGGGGGGGGCTAATGAAAAACTGTTTTTT
TRBD2 | TRBJ2-1 | TRBV7-8 | NA | CASSLRLAGYNEQFF | TGTGCCAGCAGCTTACGCCTAGCGGGGTACAATGAGCAGTTCTTC
TRBD1 | TRBJ1-1 | TRBV30 | NA | CAWGGTGASNTEAFF | TGTGCCTGGGGAGGGACAGGGGCATCGAACACTGAAGCTTTCTTT
NA | TRBJ2-1 | TRBV2 | NA | CASSERYGNEQFF | TGTGCCAGCAGTGAAAGATACGGTAATGAGCAGTTCTTC
TRBD2 | TRBJ2-7 | TRBV27 | NA | CASSDLAGGPNEQYF | TGTGCCAGCAGTGACCTAGCGGGAGGGCCGAACGAGCAGTACTTC
TRBD1 | TRBJ1-1 | TRBV13 | NA | CASSLRDRGFDTEAFF | TGTGCCAGCAGCTTAAGGGACAGGGGATTCGACACTGAAGCTTTCTTT
TRBD1 | TRBJ2-7 | TRBV2 | NA | CASRNKDRAHEQYF | TGTGCCAGCAGAAACAAGGACAGGGCCCACGAGCAGTACTTC
TRBD1 | TRBJ2-1 | TRBV6-5 | few | CASSYSPGGYNEQFF | TGTGCCAGCAGTTACTCCCCAGGGGGCTACAATGAGCAGTTCTTC
NA | TRBJ2-1 | TRBV7-9 | NA | CASSARLGDEQFF | TGTGCCAGCAGCGCACGACTAGGCGATGAGCAGTTCTTC
TRBD1 | TRBJ1-1 | TRBV18 | NA | CASSPIGQVSTEAFF | TGTGCCAGCTCACCCATAGGACAGGTGAGCACTGAAGCTTTCTTT
TRBD1 | TRBJ2-3 | TRBV6-1 | NA | CASSDPTGVADTQYF | TGTGCCAGCAGTGACCCGACAGGGGTCGCAGATACGCAGTATTTT
TRBD1 | TRBJ1-1 | TRBV10-1 | NA | CASSERSTGRNTEAFF | TGCGCCAGCAGTGAGAGATCGACAGGGCGGAACACTGAAGCTTTCTTT
TRBD1 | TRBJ1-6 | TRBV4-1 | NA | CASSQPRDRVSPLHF | TGCGCCAGCAGCCAACCCCGGGACAGGGTATCTCCCCTCCACTTT
TRBD1 | TRBJ2-2 | TRBV2 | few | CASRGETGVTGELFF | TGTGCCAGCAGAGGGGAGACAGGGGTCACCGGGGAGCTGTTTTTT
TRBD2 | TRBJ2-5 | TRBV29-1 | NA | CSVDWGGGKTQYF | TGCAGCGTTGATTGGGGGGGTGGAAAGACCCAGTACTTC
NA | TRBJ1-4 | TRBV6-5 | once | CASSPQRAGREKLFF | TGTGCCAGCAGCCCGCAAAGGGCAGGGCGGGAAAAACTGTTTTTT
NA | TRBJ2-5 | TRBV27 | NA | CASSLSGTSQGTQYF | TGTGCCAGCAGTTTATCGGGGACATCCCAAGGGACCCAGTACTTC
TRBD2 | TRBJ2-1 | TRBV28 | once | CASSLNSGAREQFF | TGTGCCAGCAGTTTGAACAGCGGGGCGCGTGAGCAGTTCTTC
NA | TRBJ2-3 | TRBV7-2 | NA | CASSSTSSSTDTQYF | TGTGCCAGCAGCTCTACTAGCTCTAGCACAGATACGCAGTATTTT